This entry features one TCR beta chain sequence. This clone has a single count. This receptor's antigen is unknown. No much larger clone exists at a distance of one base, and base qualities are not known. Measured from the cysteine to the phenylalanine, the CDR3 is 17 residues long. Solely the CDR3 DNA is kept, with 51 bases framed from the first base. The germline V gene specifies MDHEN as CDR1 and SYDVKM as CDR2. V is clipped by 4 bases and J by 0 bases, and the sequence between their germline boundaries is 16 bases long. This record belongs to a study of cytomegalovirus exposure and HLA in healthy donors (dated by TCRdb to 2016 to 2017). With regard to the full study: A later analysis indicated that the roughly 120 validation repertoires were generated on the platform also employed for the approximately 700 repertoires of the first cohort. The study aimed to test whether signatures of past pathogen exposure could be identified by cataloging public T cell receptors. A separate validation cohort of roughly 120 different subjects was used in addition to the 666-subject first cohort. The study combined high-throughput TCR immunosequencing, statistical association of individual TCRs with disease status, and machine learning to predict cytomegalovirus infection status. Paper-wide results and their limitations: Subsequent analysis determined that TCRs grouped into clusters in the first cohort also showed a tendency toward co-occurrence across the 130 or so validation repertoires, and 94% of cluster scores exceeded 0. Across donors, most TCR sequences were observed very rarely, whereas some public TCRs were present in many individuals. In the study, around 160 TCR beta chains were listed as associated with cytomegalovirus. According to the authors, the approach could potentially be generalized to other disease states and immunological phenotypes. The classifier was reported to diagnose cytomegalovirus status with high specificity and sensitivity in both the original and validation cohorts. In vitro tests confirmed that a few of the cytomegalovirus-associated TCR beta chains recognize cytomegalovirus antigens. All 120 or so repertoires were used to score co-occurrence in the validation cohort in a later analysis, because that analysis had no HLA typing for the cohort.

The donors belonged to the validation cohort of 120 subjects, which was separate from the 666-subject first cohort. Preparation of the library involved the immunoSEQ multiplex PCR assay. Per the source publication's procedure: To diagnose cytomegalovirus status from the catalog of TCR beta chain sequences, a statistical classification framework was built. TCRdb provides this immuneACCESS table in a form limited to in-frame rearrangements. Some clones are lacking; in checked studies, under half of them reflect an unresolved V gene, and why the rest are absent is not known. V and J calls and clone size follow that table, whereas D and trimming were derived from the DNA. The sample contains roughly 150,000 clones, 84% of them found a single time. The ten largest make up roughly 10% of the sample.

The receptor was isolated from a man aged 30-40 years in good health and CMV-seropositive. The rearranged chain carries TRBV28 and TRBJ1-5; perhaps TRBD1 is the D gene, with 5 bases matching. Sequencing was performed on PBMCs. The CDR3 amino acid sequence is: CASSSRYGATSNQPQHF. The nucleotides are TGTGCCAGCAGTTCCCGTTATGGGGCTACTAGCAATCAGCCCCAGCATTTT.